Here is one TCR beta chain with its context. Its antigen target is currently unknown. It has no much larger one-base neighbor in the sample; base qualities were not kept. Whole blood was collected in K2EDTA tubes by collaborating institutions according to the institutions' own protocols. For TCRbeta analysis, collaborators shipped samples in one of three forms: frozen whole blood, isolated PBMCs, or DNA extracted from either of those sample types. The immunoSEQ Assay, a bias-controlled multiplex PCR, was used to amplify TCRbeta CDR3 regions from genomic DNA. On the study's bioinformatics: Within the assay, amplification of reference gene primers was used to estimate how many nucleated cells each sample contained. To quantify the absolute abundance of each unique TCRbeta CDR3 rearrangement, sequence reads were collapsed and filtered. For each sample, productive Simpson clonality was calculated as the square root of Simpson's diversity index across productive rearrangements. TCRdb provides this immuneACCESS table in a form limited to in-frame rearrangements. Some clones are lacking; in checked studies, under half of them reflect an unresolved V gene, and why the rest are absent is not known. That table supplies the V and J calls and clone size; D and trimming were determined from the DNA. Present in this sample are 30,000 to 50,000 clones, 70% to 90% of which were seen just once. The leading ten clones occupy approximately 9.1% of the sample.

The data were obtained in a study of blood T cell repertoires in COVID-19 (dated by TCRdb to 2020 to 2021). About the full investigation: Collaborator samples came from the United States, Italy and Spain and covered acute and convalescent phases of COVID-19. The prospective study material was composed of cDNA or gDNA derived from T cells, B-cell-depleted T cells, or PBMCs. Deeply sampled blood TCRbeta repertoires from subjects exposed to, actively infected with, or recovered from COVID-19 were included in the dataset. A freely available public database, intended as a resource for researchers studying the immune response to SARS-CoV-2, is where the repertoires were released. The samples were drawn from two sources: the first 160 participants of the ongoing ImmuneRACE study, and over 950 subjects contributed by 6 global collaborators. A de-identified subject ID, COVID-19 status, age in years and sex were almost always included in the sample metadata. Where available, HLA class I and class II types were taken from metadata supplied by the sample provider and were not determined by assay-based typing. Study-wide findings and limitations: How much clinical and demographic metadata was included differed by source and by participant, and the metadata was provided uncurated.

The CDR3 spans 14 residues, from the cysteine through the phenylalanine. Only the CDR3 region is kept as DNA, spanning 42 bases read in frame from base 1. Reading the germline V gene gives CDR1 SGHTA and CDR2 FQGNSA. From V the trimming removes 5 bases and from J it removes 8 bases, while the gene matches leave 8 bases of the junction unaccounted for. This TCR came from a human donor in a cohort sampled during active COVID-19. Rearrangement joined TRBV7-2 to TRBJ1-2, with TRBD1 identical over 10 junction bases. The sequenced sample consisted of peripheral blood. The nucleotides are TGTGCCAGCAGCGGGACAGGGGTTTTACGGGGCTACACCTTC. This is translated as CASSGTGVLRGYTF. Supplemented by the reference TRBV7-2 and TRBJ1-2 proteins around the CDR3, the complete variable domain is GAGVSQSPSNKVTEKGKDVELRCDPISGHTALYWYRQSLGQGLEFLIYFQGNSAPDKSGLPSDRFSAERTGGSVSTLTIQRTQQEDSAVYLCASSGTGVLRGYTFGSGTRLTVV.